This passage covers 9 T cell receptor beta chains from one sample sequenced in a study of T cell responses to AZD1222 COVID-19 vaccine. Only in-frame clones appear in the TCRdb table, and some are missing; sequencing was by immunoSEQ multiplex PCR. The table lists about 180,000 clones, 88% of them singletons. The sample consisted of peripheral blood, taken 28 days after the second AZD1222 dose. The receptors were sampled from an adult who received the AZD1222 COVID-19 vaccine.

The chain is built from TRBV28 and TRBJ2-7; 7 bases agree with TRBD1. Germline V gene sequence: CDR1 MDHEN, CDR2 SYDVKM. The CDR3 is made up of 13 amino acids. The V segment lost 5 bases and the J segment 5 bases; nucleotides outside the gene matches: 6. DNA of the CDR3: TGTGCCAGCAGTCTCCCCAGGGGGAACGAGCAGTACTTC. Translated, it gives CASSLPRGNEQYF.

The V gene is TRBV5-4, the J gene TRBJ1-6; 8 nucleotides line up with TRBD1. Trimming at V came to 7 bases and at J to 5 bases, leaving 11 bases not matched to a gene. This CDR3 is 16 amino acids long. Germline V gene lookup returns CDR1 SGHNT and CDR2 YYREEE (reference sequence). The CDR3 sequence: CASGYLGQGDNSPLHF. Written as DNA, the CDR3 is TGTGCCAGCGGATACCTCGGACAGGGAGATAATTCACCCCTCCACTTT.

The DNA of the CDR3 is TGTGCCAGCAGCTTAGAACCGAGCGGCTACACCTTC. This gives the protein CASSLEPSGYTF. The rearrangement uses TRBV13 and TRBJ1-2; D is uncertain. Trimming left V 1 base short and J 8 bases short, with 8 bases between. In germline, CDR1 is PRHDT, CDR2 FYEKMQ (reference sequence). CDR3 length: 12 residues. Together with reference TRBV13 and TRBJ1-2, the CDR3 gives the full variable domain: AAGVIQSPRHLIKEKRETATLKCYPIPRHDTVYWYQQGPGQDPQFLISFYEKMQSDKGSIPDRFSAQQFSDYHSELNMSSLELGDSALYFCASSLEPSGYTFGSGTRLTVV.

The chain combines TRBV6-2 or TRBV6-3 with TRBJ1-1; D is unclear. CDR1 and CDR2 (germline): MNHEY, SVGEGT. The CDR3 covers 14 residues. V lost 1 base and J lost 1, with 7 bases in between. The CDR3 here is CASSYWSGNTEAFF. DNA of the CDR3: TGTGCCAGCAGTTACTGGTCAGGGAACACTGAAGCTTTCTTT.

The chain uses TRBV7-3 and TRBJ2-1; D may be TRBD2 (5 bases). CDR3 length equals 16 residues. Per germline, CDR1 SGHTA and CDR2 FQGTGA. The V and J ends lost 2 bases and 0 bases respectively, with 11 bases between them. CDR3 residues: CASSLGLAPSYNEQFF. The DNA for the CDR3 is TGTGCCAGCAGCTTAGGTTTAGCGCCCTCCTACAATGAGCAGTTCTTC. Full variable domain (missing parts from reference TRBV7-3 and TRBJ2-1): GAGVSQTPSNKVTEKGKYVELRCDPISGHTALYWYRQSLGQGPEFLIYFQGTGAADDSGLPNDRFFAVRPEGSVSTLKIQRTERGDSAVYLCASSLGLAPSYNEQFFGPGTRLTVL.

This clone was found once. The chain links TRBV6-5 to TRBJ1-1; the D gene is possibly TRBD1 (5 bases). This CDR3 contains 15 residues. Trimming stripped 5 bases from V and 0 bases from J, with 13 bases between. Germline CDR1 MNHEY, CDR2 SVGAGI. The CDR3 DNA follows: TGTGCCAGCAGTAAACAGGTGGATATGAACACTGAAGCTTTCTTT. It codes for CASSKQVDMNTEAFF.

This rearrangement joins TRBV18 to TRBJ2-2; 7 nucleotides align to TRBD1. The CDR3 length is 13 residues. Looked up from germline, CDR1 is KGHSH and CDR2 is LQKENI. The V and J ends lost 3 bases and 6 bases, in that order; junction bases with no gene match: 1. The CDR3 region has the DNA TGTGCCAGCTCACCCGACAGGGCCGGGGAGCTGTTTTTT. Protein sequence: CASSPDRAGELFF.

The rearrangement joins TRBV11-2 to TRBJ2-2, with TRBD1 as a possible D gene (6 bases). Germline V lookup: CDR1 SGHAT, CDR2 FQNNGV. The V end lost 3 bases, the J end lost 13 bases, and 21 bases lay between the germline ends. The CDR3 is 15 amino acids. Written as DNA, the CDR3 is TGTGCCAGCAGCTTGGACCCTGGGGCGCAGGGGTCGCTGTTTTTT. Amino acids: CASSLDPGAQGSLFF.

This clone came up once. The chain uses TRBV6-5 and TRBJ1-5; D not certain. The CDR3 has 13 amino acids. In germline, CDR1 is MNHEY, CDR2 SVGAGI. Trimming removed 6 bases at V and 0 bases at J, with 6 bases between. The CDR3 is CASRINSNQPQHF. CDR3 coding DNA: TGTGCCAGCAGAATAAATAGCAATCAGCCCCAGCATTTT.